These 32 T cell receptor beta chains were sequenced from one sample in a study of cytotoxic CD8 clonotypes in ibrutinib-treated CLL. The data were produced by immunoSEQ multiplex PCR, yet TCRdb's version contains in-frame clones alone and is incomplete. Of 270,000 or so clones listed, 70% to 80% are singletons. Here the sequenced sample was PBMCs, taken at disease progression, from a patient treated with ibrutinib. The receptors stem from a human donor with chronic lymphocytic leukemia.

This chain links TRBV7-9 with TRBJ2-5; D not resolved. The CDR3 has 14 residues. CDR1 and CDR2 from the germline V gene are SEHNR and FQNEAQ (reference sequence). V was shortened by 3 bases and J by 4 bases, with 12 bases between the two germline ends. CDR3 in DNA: TGTGCCAGCAGCTTTCGTGCAGGCGGAGAGACCCAGTACTTC. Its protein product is CASSFRAGGETQYF.

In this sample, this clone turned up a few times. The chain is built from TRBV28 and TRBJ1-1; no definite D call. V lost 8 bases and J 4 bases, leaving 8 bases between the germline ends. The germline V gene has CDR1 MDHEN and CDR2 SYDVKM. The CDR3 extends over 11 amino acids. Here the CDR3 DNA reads TGTGCCAGCCGGGAGGGCACTGAAGCTTTCTTT. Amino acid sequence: CASREGTEAFF. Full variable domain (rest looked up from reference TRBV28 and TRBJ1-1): DVKVTQSSRYLVKRTGEKVFLECVQDMDHENMFWYRQDPGLGLRLIYFSYDVKMKEKGDIPEGYSVSREKKERFSLILESASTNQTSMYLCASREGTEAFFGQGTRLTVV.

CDR3 protein: CASSATDSVSYEQYF. The CDR3 DNA reads TGTGCCAGCAGTGCCACAGACTCAGTCTCCTACGAGCAGTACTTC. The rearrangement uses TRBV25-1 and TRBJ2-7, with no clear D. With 4 bases removed from V and 0 bases from J, the gap between germline ends came to 13 bases. The CDR3 has 15 amino acids. Germline V gene lookup returns CDR1 MGHDK and CDR2 SYGVNS.

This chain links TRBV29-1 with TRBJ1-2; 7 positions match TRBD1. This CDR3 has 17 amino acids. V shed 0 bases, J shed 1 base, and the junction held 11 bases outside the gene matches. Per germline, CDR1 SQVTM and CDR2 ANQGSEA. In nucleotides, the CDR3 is TGCAGCGTTGAAGATCGAGTTCAGGGGGACATTAACTATGGCTACACCTTC. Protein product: CSVEDRVQGDINYGYTF.

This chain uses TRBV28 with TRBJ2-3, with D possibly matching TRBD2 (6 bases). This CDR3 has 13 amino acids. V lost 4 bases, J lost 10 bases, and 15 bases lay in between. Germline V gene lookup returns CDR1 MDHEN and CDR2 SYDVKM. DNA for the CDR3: TGTGCCAGCAGTTCCCGGGACTTCCAGGCGCAGTATTTT. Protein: CASSSRDFQAQYF. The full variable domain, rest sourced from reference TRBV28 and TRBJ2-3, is DVKVTQSSRYLVKRTGEKVFLECVQDMDHENMFWYRQDPGLGLRLIYFSYDVKMKEKGDIPEGYSVSREKKERFSLILESASTNQTSMYLCASSSRDFQAQYFGPGTRLTVL.

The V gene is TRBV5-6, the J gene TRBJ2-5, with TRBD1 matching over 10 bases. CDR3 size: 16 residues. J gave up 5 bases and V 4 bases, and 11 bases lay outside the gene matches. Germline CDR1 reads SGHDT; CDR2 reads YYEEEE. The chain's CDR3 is CASSPRDRGMRETQYF. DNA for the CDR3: TGTGCCAGCAGCCCGAGGGACAGGGGAATGAGGGAGACCCAGTACTTC.

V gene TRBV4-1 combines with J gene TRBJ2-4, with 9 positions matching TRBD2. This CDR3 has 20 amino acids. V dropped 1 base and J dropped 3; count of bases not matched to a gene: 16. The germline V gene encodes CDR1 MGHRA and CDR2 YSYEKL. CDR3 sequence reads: CASSQGTYLRLAGNKNIQYF. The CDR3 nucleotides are TGCGCCAGCAGCCAAGGCACGTACTTACGTCTAGCGGGGAACAAAAACATTCAGTACTTC.

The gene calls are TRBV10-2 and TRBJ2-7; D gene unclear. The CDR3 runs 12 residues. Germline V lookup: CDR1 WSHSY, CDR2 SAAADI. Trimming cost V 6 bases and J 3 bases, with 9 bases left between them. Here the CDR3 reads CASSADGYEQYF. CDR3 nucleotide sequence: TGCGCCAGCAGCGCTGACGGCTACGAGCAGTACTTC.

CDR3 region: CASSPAGGQETQYF. In nucleotides, the CDR3 is TGTGCCAGCAGCCCGGCGGGGGGGCAAGAGACCCAGTACTTC. The chain combines TRBV7-3 with TRBJ2-5; TRBD2 aligns across 9 bases. J lost 2 bases, V lost 5 bases, and 3 bases had no gene match. CDR3 length: 14 residues. CDR1 and CDR2 (germline): SGHTA, FQGTGA.

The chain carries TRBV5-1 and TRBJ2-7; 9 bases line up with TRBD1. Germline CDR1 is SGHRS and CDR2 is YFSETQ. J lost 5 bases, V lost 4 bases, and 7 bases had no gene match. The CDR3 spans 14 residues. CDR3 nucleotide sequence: TGCGCCAGCAGCCCGGGTAGGACAGGGGACGAGCAGTACTTC. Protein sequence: CASSPGRTGDEQYF.

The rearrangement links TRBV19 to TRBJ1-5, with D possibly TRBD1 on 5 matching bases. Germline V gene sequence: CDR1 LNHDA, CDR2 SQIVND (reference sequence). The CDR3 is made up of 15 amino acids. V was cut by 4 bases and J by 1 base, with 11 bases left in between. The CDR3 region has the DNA TGTGCCAGTAGTAGTAAAGGGGACAGCAATCAGCCCCAGCATTTT. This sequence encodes CASSSKGDSNQPQHF. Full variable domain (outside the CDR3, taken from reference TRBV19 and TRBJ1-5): DGGITQSPKYLFRKEGQNVTLSCEQNLNHDAMYWYRQDPGQGLRLIYYSQIVNDFQKGDIAEGYSVSREKKESFPLTVTSAQKNPTAFYLCASSSKGDSNQPQHFGDGTRLSIL.

CDR3 protein: CASRTTGVFWETQYF. For the CDR3, the DNA is TGCGCCAGCAGGACCACAGGGGTTTTCTGGGAGACCCAGTACTTC. The J gene is TRBJ2-5, the V gene TRBV4-1; TRBD1 agrees at 7 bases. J lost 5 bases, V lost 6 bases, and 12 bases had no gene match. The CDR3 is 15 residues long. The germline CDR1 and CDR2 sequences are MGHRA and YSYEKL.

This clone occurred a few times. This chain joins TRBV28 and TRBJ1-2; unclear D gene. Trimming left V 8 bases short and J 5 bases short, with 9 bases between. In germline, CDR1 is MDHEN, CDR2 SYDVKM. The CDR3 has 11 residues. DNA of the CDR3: TGTGCCAGCCACGGCGGATATGGCTACACCTTC. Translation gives CASHGGYGYTF.

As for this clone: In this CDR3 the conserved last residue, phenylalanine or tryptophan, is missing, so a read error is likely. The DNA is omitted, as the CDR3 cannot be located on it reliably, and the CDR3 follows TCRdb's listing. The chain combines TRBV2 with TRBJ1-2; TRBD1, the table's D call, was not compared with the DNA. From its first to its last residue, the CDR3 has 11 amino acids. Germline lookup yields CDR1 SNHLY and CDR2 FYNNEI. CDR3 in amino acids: CASSELLQLCV.

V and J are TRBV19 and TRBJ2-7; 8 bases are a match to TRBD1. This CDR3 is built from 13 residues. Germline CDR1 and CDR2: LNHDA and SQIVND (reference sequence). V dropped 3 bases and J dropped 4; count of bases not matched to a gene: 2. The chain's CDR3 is CASSIRGRYEQYF. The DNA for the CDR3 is TGTGCCAGTAGTATCAGGGGGCGATACGAGCAGTACTTC.

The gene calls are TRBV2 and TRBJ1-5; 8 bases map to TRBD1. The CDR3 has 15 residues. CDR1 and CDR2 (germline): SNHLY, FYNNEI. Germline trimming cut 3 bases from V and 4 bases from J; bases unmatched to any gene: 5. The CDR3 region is CASSELRDRNQPQHF. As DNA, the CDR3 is TGTGCCAGCAGTGAGCTGAGGGACAGGAATCAGCCCCAGCATTTT.

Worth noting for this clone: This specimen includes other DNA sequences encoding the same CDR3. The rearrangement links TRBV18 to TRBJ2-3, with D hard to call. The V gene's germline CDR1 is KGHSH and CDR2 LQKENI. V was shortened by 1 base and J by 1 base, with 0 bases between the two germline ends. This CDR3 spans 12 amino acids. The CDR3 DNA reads TGTGCCAGCTCACCACGCACAGATACGCAGTATTTT. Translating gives CASSPRTDTQYF.

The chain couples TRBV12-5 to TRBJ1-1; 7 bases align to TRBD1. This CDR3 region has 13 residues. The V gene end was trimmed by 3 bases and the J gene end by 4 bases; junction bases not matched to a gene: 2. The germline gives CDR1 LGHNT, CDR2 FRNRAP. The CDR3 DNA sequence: TGTGCTAGTGGTTTTTCAGGGGGCACTGAAGCTTTCTTT. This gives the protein CASGFSGGTEAFF.

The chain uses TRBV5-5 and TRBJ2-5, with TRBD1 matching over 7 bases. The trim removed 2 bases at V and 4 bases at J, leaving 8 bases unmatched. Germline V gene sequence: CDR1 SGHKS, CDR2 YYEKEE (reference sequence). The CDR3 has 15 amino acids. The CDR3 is CASSFTEGARETQYF. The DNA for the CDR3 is TGTGCCAGCAGCTTCACCGAGGGGGCGCGAGAGACCCAGTACTTC. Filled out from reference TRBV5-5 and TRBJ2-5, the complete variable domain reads DAGVTQSPTHLIKTRGQQVTLRCSPISGHKSVSWYQQVLGQGPQFIFQYYEKEERGRGNFPDRFSARQFPNYSSELNVNALLLGDSALYLCASSFTEGARETQYFGPGTRLLVL.

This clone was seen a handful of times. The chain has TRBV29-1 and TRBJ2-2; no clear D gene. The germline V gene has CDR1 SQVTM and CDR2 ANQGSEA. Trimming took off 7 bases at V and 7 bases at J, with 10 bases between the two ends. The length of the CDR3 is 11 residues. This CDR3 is CSGSNGGELFF. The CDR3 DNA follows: TGCAGCGGATCTAATGGCGGGGAGCTGTTTTTT.

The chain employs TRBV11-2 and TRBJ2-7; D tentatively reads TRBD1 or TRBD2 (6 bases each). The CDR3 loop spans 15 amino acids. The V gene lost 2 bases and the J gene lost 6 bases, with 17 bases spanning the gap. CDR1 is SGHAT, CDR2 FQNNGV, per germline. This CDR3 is CASSLKGGTWAEQYF. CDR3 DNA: TGTGCCAGCAGCTTAAAGGGGGGCACTTGGGCCGAGCAGTACTTC.

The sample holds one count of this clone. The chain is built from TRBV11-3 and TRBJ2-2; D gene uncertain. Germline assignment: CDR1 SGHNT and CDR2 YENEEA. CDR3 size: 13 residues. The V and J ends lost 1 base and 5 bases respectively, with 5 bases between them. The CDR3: CASSLAGTGELFF. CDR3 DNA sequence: TGTGCCAGCAGCTTAGCGGGTACCGGGGAGCTGTTTTTT.

The CDR3 DNA reads TGTGCCAGCAGTTTAATAGGCAGCCCTAACTATGGCTACACCTTC. Translated: CASSLIGSPNYGYTF. The chain has TRBV28 and TRBJ1-2, with unresolved D. This CDR3 comprises 15 residues. V was clipped by 2 bases and J by 0 bases, with 10 bases between them. The germline CDR1 and CDR2 sequences are MDHEN and SYDVKM.

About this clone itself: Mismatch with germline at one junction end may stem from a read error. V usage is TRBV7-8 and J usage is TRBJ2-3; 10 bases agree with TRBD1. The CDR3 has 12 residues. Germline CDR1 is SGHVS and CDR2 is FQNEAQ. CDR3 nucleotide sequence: TGTGCCAGCAGCTTTGACAGGGGGCGCGAGAATTTT. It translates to CASSFDRGRENF.

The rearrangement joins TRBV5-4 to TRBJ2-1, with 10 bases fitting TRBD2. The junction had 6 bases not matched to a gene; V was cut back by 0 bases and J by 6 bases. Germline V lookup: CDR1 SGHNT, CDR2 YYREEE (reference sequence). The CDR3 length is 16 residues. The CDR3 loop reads CASSLGILAGVNEQFF. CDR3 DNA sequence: TGTGCCAGCAGCTTGGGGATCCTAGCGGGAGTCAATGAGCAGTTCTTC.

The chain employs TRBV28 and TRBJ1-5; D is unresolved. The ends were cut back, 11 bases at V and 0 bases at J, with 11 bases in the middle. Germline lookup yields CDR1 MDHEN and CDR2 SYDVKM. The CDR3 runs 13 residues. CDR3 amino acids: CASRENSNQPQHF. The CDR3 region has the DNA TGTGCCTCAAGGGAAAATAGCAATCAGCCCCAGCATTTT. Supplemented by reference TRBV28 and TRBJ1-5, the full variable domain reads DVKVTQSSRYLVKRTGEKVFLECVQDMDHENMFWYRQDPGLGLRLIYFSYDVKMKEKGDIPEGYSVSREKKERFSLILESASTNQTSMYLCASRENSNQPQHFGDGTRLSIL.

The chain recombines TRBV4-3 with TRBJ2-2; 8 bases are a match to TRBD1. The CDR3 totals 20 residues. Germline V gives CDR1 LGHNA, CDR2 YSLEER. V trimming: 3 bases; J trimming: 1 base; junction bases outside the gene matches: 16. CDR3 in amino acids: CASSQRGTGVNLGNTGELFF. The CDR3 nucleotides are TGCGCCAGCAGCCAGAGGGGGACAGGAGTCAATCTGGGGAACACCGGGGAGCTGTTTTTT.

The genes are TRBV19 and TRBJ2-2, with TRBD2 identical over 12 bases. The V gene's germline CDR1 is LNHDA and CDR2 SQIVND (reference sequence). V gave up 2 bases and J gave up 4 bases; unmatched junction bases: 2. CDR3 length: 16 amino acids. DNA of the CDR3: TGTGCCAGTAGTATACTAGCGGGAGGGCGCACCGGGGAGCTGTTTTTT. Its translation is CASSILAGGRTGELFF.

The CDR3 spells CASSSRTGEDYGYTF. The CDR3 bases are TGTGCCAGCAGCTCGCGGACAGGGGAGGACTATGGCTACACCTTC. The chain is built from TRBV11-2 and TRBJ1-2; 9 bases agree with TRBD1. From germline, CDR1 is SGHAT and CDR2 FQNNGV. The trim removed 4 bases at V and 3 bases at J, leaving 6 bases unmatched. This CDR3 region has 15 residues.

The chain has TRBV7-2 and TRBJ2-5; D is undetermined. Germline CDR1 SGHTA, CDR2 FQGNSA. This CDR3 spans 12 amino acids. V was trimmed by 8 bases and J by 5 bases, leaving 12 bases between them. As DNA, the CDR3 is TGTGCCAGCGGACCCTTTATCGAGACCCAGTACTTC. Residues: CASGPFIETQYF.

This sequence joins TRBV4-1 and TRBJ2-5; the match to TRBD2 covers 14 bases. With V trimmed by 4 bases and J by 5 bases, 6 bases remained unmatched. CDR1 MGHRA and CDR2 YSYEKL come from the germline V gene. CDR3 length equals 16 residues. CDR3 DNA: TGCGCCAGCAGCCCCGGGACTAGCGGGAGTTGGGAGACCCAGTACTTC. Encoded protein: CASSPGTSGSWETQYF.

The CDR3 here is CASSLWGSRSYEQYF. The CDR3 DNA sequence: TGTGCCAGCAGTTTATGGGGGTCGAGATCCTACGAGCAGTACTTC. The chain uses TRBV28 and TRBJ2-7; D not certain. Germline CDR1 is MDHEN and CDR2 is SYDVKM. The CDR3 covers 15 residues. Deletions cut 0 bases from V and 1 base from J, with 10 bases between.